The source of this T cell receptor (beta chain) is a study of T-cell memory formation after mild COVID-19. For the study at large: TCR clusters were largely donor specific.

TCRdb re-called the 5' RACE reads with MiXCR, one entry per CDR3 protein. This sample carries approximately 400,000 distinct CDR3 sequences, around 17% of them seen once, and the ten largest clones take 20% to 25%. V was clipped by 6 bases and J by 0 bases; unmatched bases: 7. CDR3 length equals 16 residues. Per the germline V gene, CDR1 is MGHDK and CDR2 is SYGVNS. The origin of this receptor is a man between 18 and 35 years old who had mild COVID-19 (a few samples of this study predate the infection). Cell type and time point are not known. V and J are TRBV25-1 and TRBJ1-4; TRBD1 aligns across 7 bases. Specimen: PBMCs or a T cell subset sorted from them (not recorded which). CDR3 sequence (DNA): TGTGCCAGCAGAACTACAGGGGCGGCAACTAATGAAAAACTGTTTTTT. The encoded protein is CASRTTGAATNEKLFF.